The present TCR beta chain was sequenced within a study of T cell repertoires in cytomegalovirus infection. As for the study in general: Indications of both CMV infection and matching HLA type were provided by public TCR beta signatures. General observations from the study: CMV-specific TCR beta clonotypes restricted by HLA-C dominated the ex vivo response. The cumulative frequency of public TCR beta families identified carriers of CMV plus the relevant HLA.

The CDR3 covers 14 residues. The V gene's germline CDR1 is DFQATT and CDR2 SNEGSKA (reference sequence). With V trimmed by 4 bases and J by 5 bases, 9 bases remained unmatched. A few counts support this clonotype. Its antigen is not identified. TCRdb fed the reads into MiXCR, producing one record per CDR3 protein. In the table there are roughly 150,000 distinct CDR3 sequences, about 20% of which are singletons. The TCR sequence derives from a human donor in good health (CMV status not recorded). Some clones in this sample may be carry-over from other donors' samples. Sequenced sample: PBMCs. The J gene is TRBJ2-3, the V gene TRBV20-1, with 7 bases identical to TRBD1. CDR3 coding DNA: TGCAGTGCTACCCGACAGGGAGTTGGAGATACGCAGTATTTT. Its protein product is CSATRQGVGDTQYF.